A single sample gave rise to the 19 T cell receptor beta chains below, sequenced in a study of cytomegalovirus exposure and HLA in healthy donors. PCR primers comprised 60 Vbeta and 13 Jbeta primers. Sequenced by immunoSEQ multiplex PCR; TCRdb stores in-frame clones only, minus some. The table includes about 130,000 clones, around 80% detected once. The sequenced material came from PBMCs. The receptors stem from a man aged 30 to 39 in good health and CMV-seropositive.

The J gene is TRBJ1-2, the V gene TRBV6-1; D is ambiguous. This CDR3 region has 14 residues. Trimming cost V 6 bases and J 5 bases, with 16 bases left between them. Per the germline V gene, CDR1 is MNHNS and CDR2 is SASEGT. CDR3 bases: TGTGCCAGCAGGCCCTCCGGAAGCGGGTATGGCTACACCTTC. This gives the protein CASRPSGSGYGYTF.

V is TRBV19 and J is TRBJ2-3, with a possible D match to TRBD2 (5 bases). V was trimmed by 5 bases and J by 5 bases, leaving 11 bases between them. Germline CDR1 reads LNHDA; CDR2 reads SQIVND (reference sequence). There are 13 residues in the CDR3. CDR3 sequence (DNA): TGTGCCAGTAGTTACGGGGTGGAAGATACGCAGTATTTT. Protein: CASSYGVEDTQYF.

V is TRBV9 and J is TRBJ2-5, with D possibly being TRBD1 (5 bases). Deletions cut 7 bases from V and 2 bases from J, with 18 bases between. CDR3 size: 15 residues. Per germline, CDR1 SGDLS and CDR2 YYNGEE. The CDR3 loop reads CASSEDSDGQETQYF. The CDR3 DNA follows: TGTGCCAGCTCGGAAGACAGTGATGGTCAAGAGACCCAGTACTTC. The whole variable domain, filled in from reference TRBV9 and TRBJ2-5, reads DSGVTQTPKHLITATGQRVTLRCSPRSGDLSVYWYQQSLDQGLQFLIQYYNGEERAKGNILERFSAQQFPDLHSELNLSSLELGDSALYFCASSEDSDGQETQYFGPGTRLLVL.

V is TRBV28 and J is TRBJ1-5, with D tentatively TRBD1 (5 bases). Germline-derived CDR1 and CDR2 are MDHEN and SYDVKM. The germline V and J ends were trimmed by 5 bases and 6 bases, with 17 bases remaining between them. The CDR3 is made up of 15 amino acids. This CDR3 is CASSVRGVVGQPQHF. The CDR3 DNA reads as TGTGCCAGCAGTGTTCGGGGGGTGGTTGGTCAGCCCCAGCATTTT.

J is TRBJ2-2 and V is TRBV6-5; no firm D call. Trimming cost V 5 bases and J 1 base, with 8 bases left between them. Germline V lookup: CDR1 MNHEY, CDR2 SVGAGI. The CDR3 is 14 amino acids. CDR3 DNA sequence: TGTGCCAGCAGTGAACGAGGGAACACCGGGGAGCTGTTTTTT. Its protein product is CASSERGNTGELFF.

The J gene is TRBJ2-2, the V gene TRBV5-4; D might be TRBD1 (5 bases). The CDR3 spans 14 residues. Germline-derived CDR1 and CDR2 are SGHNT and YYREEE (reference sequence). Trimming stripped 1 base from V and 6 bases from J, with 10 bases between. CDR3: CASSLQPGSGELFF. The CDR3 coding sequence is TGTGCCAGCAGCTTGCAACCAGGGTCCGGGGAGCTGTTTTTT. Variable domain in full (rest from reference TRBV5-4 and TRBJ2-2): ETGVTQSPTHLIKTRGQQVTLRCSSQSGHNTVSWYQQALGQGPQFIFQYYREEENGRGNFPPRFSGLQFPNYSSELNVNALELDDSALYLCASSLQPGSGELFFGEGSRLTVL.

A single count supports this clone. J is TRBJ1-3 and V is TRBV30, with D maybe TRBD1 (6 bases). The length of the CDR3 is 14 residues. Deletions cut 2 bases from V and 4 bases from J, with 12 bases between. Germline values: CDR1 GTSNPN, CDR2 SVGIG (reference sequence). CDR3 region: CAWSLDSRGNTIYF. CDR3 sequence (DNA): TGTGCCTGGAGTTTGGACAGCAGGGGAAACACCATATATTTT.

The chain is built from TRBV7-6 and TRBJ2-1; TRBD2 agrees at 12 bases. Germline CDR1 and CDR2: SGHVS and FNYEAQ. CDR3 length: 16 residues. V trimming: 5 bases; J trimming: 2 bases; junction bases outside the gene matches: 4. Here the CDR3 DNA reads TGTGCCAGCAGCCGACTAGCGGGAGAAACCTACAATGAGCAGTTCTTC. Translation gives CASSRLAGETYNEQFF.

The V call is TRBV28, the J call TRBJ2-3; D unresolved. The CDR3 consists of 11 residues. The germline V and J ends were trimmed by 5 bases and 5 bases, with 5 bases remaining between them. Looked up from germline, CDR1 is MDHEN and CDR2 is SYDVKM. The CDR3 DNA follows: TGTGCCAGCAGTGACATAGATACGCAGTATTTT. As protein: CASSDIDTQYF.

The gene calls are TRBV11-2 and TRBJ2-7, with D possibly being TRBD1 (5 bases). The germline gives CDR1 SGHAT, CDR2 FQNNGV. This CDR3 has 14 amino acids. V lost 5 bases and J lost 0, with 11 bases in between. The DNA for the CDR3 is TGTGCCAGCAGCGGAACCCAGGGCTCCTACGAGCAGTACTTC. It translates to CASSGTQGSYEQYF.

The chain carries TRBV27 and TRBJ1-4, with D perhaps matching TRBD1 (6 bases). CDR1 is MNHEY and CDR2 is SMNVEV in the germline V gene (reference sequence). The CDR3 length is 14 residues. Trimming took off 5 bases at V and 7 bases at J, with 14 bases between the two ends. The DNA for the CDR3 is TGTGCCAGCAGTCTACAGGGAGTGGGTGAAAAACTGTTTTTT. Protein sequence: CASSLQGVGEKLFF.

This chain connects TRBV18 to TRBJ1-1; D possibly corresponds to TRBD1 (5 bases). Deletions cut 3 bases from V and 1 base from J, with 9 bases between. Germline loops: CDR1 KGHSH, CDR2 LQKENI. The CDR3 loop spans 14 amino acids. The CDR3 is CASSPGDRNTEAFF. In DNA, the CDR3 is TGTGCCAGCTCACCTGGAGACAGGAACACTGAAGCTTTCTTT.

This chain joins TRBV6-5 and TRBJ2-1; D is uncertain. Deletions cut 6 bases from V and 4 bases from J, with 16 bases between. Germline V lookup: CDR1 MNHEY, CDR2 SVGAGI. The CDR3 extends over 15 amino acids. For the CDR3, the DNA is TGTGCCAGCAGCGTCTCTAGAGGTTTATACAATGAGCAGTTCTTC. Its translation is CASSVSRGLYNEQFF.

On this clone: The junction differs from germline at one of its ends, possibly a read error. CDR3 protein: CASSGQVRESPPLF. DNA of the CDR3: TGTGCCAGCAGCGGACAGGTGCGGGAGTCCCCCCCGCTCTTC. This chain links TRBV9 with TRBJ2-1, with D perhaps matching TRBD2 (7 bases). There are 14 residues in the CDR3. Germline-derived CDR1 and CDR2 are SGDLS and YYNGEE.

The gene calls are TRBV19 and TRBJ1-2, with unresolved D. Germline V gene sequence: CDR1 LNHDA, CDR2 SQIVND (reference sequence). With 6 bases removed from V and 4 bases from J, the gap between germline ends came to 12 bases. The CDR3 consists of 13 residues. CDR3 nucleotide sequence: TGTGCCAGTAGACAGTCATCTCCCTATGGCTACACCTTC. Amino acids: CASRQSSPYGYTF. Full variable domain (rest looked up from reference TRBV19 and TRBJ1-2): DGGITQSPKYLFRKEGQNVTLSCEQNLNHDAMYWYRQDPGQGLRLIYYSQIVNDFQKGDIAEGYSVSREKKESFPLTVTSAQKNPTAFYLCASRQSSPYGYTFGSGTRLTVV.

The rearrangement uses TRBV7-3 and TRBJ2-1, with TRBD2 as a possible D gene (6 bases). CDR1 and CDR2 (germline): SGHTA, FQGTGA. The CDR3 is 13 amino acids. The V gene lost 3 bases and the J gene lost 7 bases, with 10 bases spanning the gap. CDR3 bases: TGTGCCAGCAGCTTCCCGGGGGTAAATGAGCAGTTCTTC. Translated: CASSFPGVNEQFF.

V gene TRBV28 combines with J gene TRBJ2-5; 9 bases map to TRBD2. There are 13 residues in the CDR3. Germline values: CDR1 MDHEN, CDR2 SYDVKM. With 4 bases clipped from V and 4 bases from J, the junction kept 1 base outside the gene matches. The DNA for the CDR3 is TGTGCCAGCAGTTCACTAGCGGGAGAGACCCAGTACTTC. It yields the protein CASSSLAGETQYF.

The chain uses TRBV7-3 and TRBJ2-1; TRBD2 matches at 9 bases. The CDR3 consists of 16 residues. In germline, CDR1 is SGHTA, CDR2 FQGTGA. J lost 4 bases, V lost 5 bases, and 9 bases had no gene match. This chain's CDR3 is CASSLAGGNIYNEQFF. CDR3 DNA: TGTGCCAGCAGCCTGGCGGGGGGGAACATTTACAATGAGCAGTTCTTC. The variable domain in full, with the rest retrieved from reference TRBV7-3 and TRBJ2-1, is GAGVSQTPSNKVTEKGKYVELRCDPISGHTALYWYRQSLGQGPEFLIYFQGTGAADDSGLPNDRFFAVRPEGSVSTLKIQRTERGDSAVYLCASSLAGGNIYNEQFFGPGTRLTVL.

The genes are TRBV10-1 and TRBJ2-7, with 9 bases matching TRBD1. This CDR3 has 15 residues. V lost 2 bases to trimming and J lost 7 bases; unmatched junction nucleotides: 9. Germline V CDR1 and CDR2: WNHNN, SYGVQD (reference sequence). This chain's CDR3 is CASSEPGQGFGEQYF. CDR3 nucleotides: TGCGCCAGCAGTGAGCCGGGACAGGGTTTTGGGGAGCAGTACTTC.